These 27 T cell receptor beta chains were sequenced from one sample in a study of blood T cell repertoires in COVID-19. Measured with immunoSEQ multiplex PCR; TCRdb has only the in-frame clones, and not every one. Of 46,000 or so clones detected, about 90% appear once; the ten largest clones hold under 8%. Sequencing input: peripheral blood. The receptors originated from a man aged 50 to 60 with acute or convalescent COVID-19.

The genes are TRBV19 and TRBJ1-2; the match to TRBD1 covers 9 bases. V gave up 6 bases and J gave up 7 bases; unmatched junction bases: 6. This CDR3 is built from 13 residues. Germline-derived CDR1 and CDR2 are LNHDA and SQIVND (reference sequence). CDR3 nucleotide sequence: TGTGCCAGTAGCCGACAGGGGGAAGGTGGCTACACCTTC. It specifies CASSRQGEGGYTF.

V gene TRBV20-1 combines with J gene TRBJ1-2; D gene unclear. Germline loops: CDR1 DFQATT, CDR2 SNEGSKA (reference sequence). V was cut by 3 bases and J by 4 bases, with 12 bases left in between. The CDR3 has 13 amino acids. The CDR3 loop reads CSASSPGGYGYTF. CDR3 nucleotide sequence: TGCAGTGCTAGTTCCCCAGGAGGCTATGGCTACACCTTC.

This chain links TRBV27 with TRBJ2-2, with no clear D. Per germline, CDR1 MNHEY and CDR2 SMNVEV (reference sequence). V was cut by 4 bases and J by 6 bases, with 15 bases left in between. The CDR3 consists of 15 residues. CDR3 nucleotides: TGTGCCAGCAGTTCCCCGCCCACATGGCCCGGGGAGCTGTTTTTT. This codes for CASSSPPTWPGELFF.

The genes are TRBV5-5 and TRBJ2-7, with 7 bases aligning to TRBD1. The germline CDR1 and CDR2 sequences are SGHKS and YYEKEE (reference sequence). The CDR3 length is 15 residues. Trimming cost V 4 bases and J 4 bases; bases outside gene matches: 11. The CDR3: CASSPRTGQQYEQYF. The CDR3, as DNA: TGTGCCAGCAGCCCGAGGACAGGCCAGCAATACGAGCAGTACTTC.

The J gene is TRBJ1-2, the V gene TRBV4-3; D is perhaps TRBD1 (5 bases). The CDR3 is made up of 16 amino acids. V was pared by 2 bases and J by 8 bases, with 21 bases between. Germline loops: CDR1 LGHNA, CDR2 YSLEER. The CDR3 loop reads CASSQTGMRGNRGYTF. Here the CDR3 DNA reads TGCGCCAGCAGCCAAACCGGGATGCGGGGGAATAGGGGCTACACCTTC.

CDR3 DNA sequence: TGTGCCAGCAGTGAGTCCGGGACAGATGAAGCTTTCTTT. It codes for CASSESGTDEAFF. V gene TRBV6-1 combines with J gene TRBJ1-1; 7 nucleotides align to TRBD1. The CDR3 consists of 13 residues. Trimming took 3 bases from V and 7 from J; bases not matched to a gene: 5. Germline loops: CDR1 MNHNS, CDR2 SASEGT.

The chain links TRBV27 to TRBJ1-6; no definite D call. The CDR3 has 14 residues. The germline V and J ends were trimmed by 9 bases and 6 bases, with 15 bases remaining between them. Germline CDR1 reads MNHEY; CDR2 reads SMNVEV (reference sequence). The DNA of the CDR3 is TGTGCCAGTTCCCCAGTTTCGGGTAATTCACCCCTCCACTTT. Translated, it gives CASSPVSGNSPLHF.

The V gene is TRBV6-2 or TRBV6-3, the J gene TRBJ1-2; the match to TRBD1 covers 10 bases. V shed 5 bases and J 2 bases; nucleotides not matched to a gene: 11. CDR1 and CDR2 from the germline V gene are MNHEY and SVGEGT. The CDR3 totals 17 residues. The CDR3 sequence: CASSPPGQGKSNYGYTF. Here the CDR3 DNA reads TGTGCCAGCAGTCCCCCGGGACAGGGGAAGTCCAACTATGGCTACACCTTC.

This clone was picked up a small number of times. The chain carries TRBV2 and TRBJ1-5; D is perhaps TRBD1 (6 bases). With 4 bases removed from V and 1 base from J, the gap between germline ends came to 11 bases. The CDR3 contains 15 residues. Germline V lookup: CDR1 SNHLY, CDR2 FYNNEI. The DNA for the CDR3 is TGTGCCAGCAGTGGGGGACATCCGAGCAATCAGCCCCAGCATTTT. Amino acids: CASSGGHPSNQPQHF.

The chain couples TRBV7-9 to TRBJ2-1; TRBD2 agrees at 10 bases. The CDR3 loop spans 16 amino acids. The J segment lost 8 bases and the V segment lost 5 bases, leaving 12 bases of the junction unmatched. The V gene's germline CDR1 is SEHNR and CDR2 FQNEAQ (reference sequence). CDR3: CASSLPRVGTSDEQFF. The DNA for the CDR3 is TGTGCCAGCAGCCTTCCCCGGGTGGGGACTAGCGATGAGCAGTTCTTC.

The chain carries TRBV6-6 and TRBJ1-2, with TRBD1 identical over 10 bases. The trim removed 7 bases at V and 5 bases at J, leaving 4 bases unmatched. The length of the CDR3 is 13 residues. The germline CDR1 and CDR2 sequences are MNHNY and SVGAGI (reference sequence). CDR3 in DNA: TGTGCCAGCACCACGGGACAGGGGTATGGCTACACCTTC. Its translation is CASTTGQGYGYTF.

On this clone itself: A junction boundary mismatches the germline segment, possibly from a read error. V gene TRBV5-1 combines with J gene TRBJ1-5; 7 bases fit TRBD1. This CDR3 is 14 amino acids long. Looked up from germline, CDR1 is SGHRS and CDR2 is YFSETQ. The CDR3 here is CASSLGGGNQPQHF. The CDR3 bases are TGCGCCAGCAGCTTGGGAGGGGGCAACCAGCCCCAGCATTTT.

V and J are TRBV7-2 and TRBJ2-3, with D tentatively TRBD2 (6 bases). V gave up 7 bases and J gave up 3 bases, with 17 bases separating them. Germline-derived CDR1 and CDR2 are SGHTA and FQGNSA. CDR3 length equals 15 residues. The CDR3 spells CASMAVSGVTDTQYF. The DNA for the CDR3 is TGTGCCAGCATGGCAGTTTCGGGGGTAACAGATACGCAGTATTTT.

The chain combines TRBV7-2 with TRBJ2-7, with 7 bases lining up with TRBD2. The CDR3 consists of 18 residues. CDR1 and CDR2 from the germline V gene are SGHTA and FQGNSA. Trimming took 2 bases from V and 1 from J; bases not matched to a gene: 14. The CDR3 here is CASSLNSWSIGGSYEQYF. The CDR3 DNA is TGTGCCAGCAGCTTAAACTCTTGGTCAATCGGGGGGTCCTACGAGCAGTACTTC.

The chain uses TRBV29-1 and TRBJ2-1, with 8 bases aligning to TRBD2. Germline CDR1 SQVTM, CDR2 ANQGSEA. The CDR3 spans 11 residues. Trimming at V came to 6 bases and at J to 12 bases, leaving 7 bases not matched to a gene. This CDR3 reads CSVTGGDGQFF. CDR3 in DNA: TGCAGCGTGACGGGGGGGGACGGGCAGTTCTTC.

V is TRBV11-2 and J is TRBJ2-3, with TRBD1 as a possible D gene (8 bases). CDR1 and CDR2 (germline): SGHAT, FQNNGV. Trimming took off 1 base at V and 1 base at J, with 18 bases between the two ends. The CDR3 covers 18 residues. The CDR3 DNA follows: TGTGCCAGCAGCTTAGGGACAGGGCCTCGGGGGGGCACAGATACGCAGTATTTT. The encoded protein is CASSLGTGPRGGTDTQYF.

The chain links TRBV6-5 to TRBJ1-5; D is ambiguous. CDR1 is MNHEY and CDR2 is SVGAGI in the germline V gene. Trimming left V 6 bases short and J 2 bases short, with 14 bases between. The length of the CDR3 is 15 residues. CDR3 loop: CASSGDPRGNQPQHF. The DNA of the CDR3 is TGTGCCAGCAGCGGAGATCCGAGGGGCAATCAGCCCCAGCATTTT.

J is TRBJ1-2 and V is TRBV7-8; TRBD1 is a possible D gene (6 bases). Trimming removed 2 bases from V and 5 bases from J, with 9 bases in between. This CDR3 spans 13 amino acids. Germline values: CDR1 SGHVS, CDR2 FQNEAQ. Here the CDR3 reads CASSLSQGYGYTF. CDR3 DNA: TGTGCCAGCAGCTTATCCCAGGGGTATGGCTACACCTTC. Using reference TRBV7-8 and TRBJ1-2 for the parts outside the CDR3, the full variable domain is GAGVSQSPRYKVAKRGQDVALRCDPISGHVSLFWYQQALGQGPEFLTYFQNEAQLDKSGLPSDRFFAERPEGSVSTLKIQRTQQEDSAVYLCASSLSQGYGYTFGSGTRLTVV.

This rearrangement joins TRBV30 to TRBJ1-2, with unresolved D. The CDR3 is 13 amino acids. Germline loops: CDR1 GTSNPN, CDR2 SVGIG (reference sequence). Trimming pared 3 bases from V and 4 bases from J, leaving 12 bases between. CDR3 bases: TGTGCCTGGAGACAGACTAAATCCTATGGCTACACCTTC. It codes for CAWRQTKSYGYTF.

This clone was detected only a few times. The chain links TRBV5-4 to TRBJ2-7, with 8 bases identical to TRBD2. Germline V gene lookup returns CDR1 SGHNT and CDR2 YYREEE (reference sequence). Trimming at V came to 4 bases and at J to 6 bases, leaving 6 bases not matched to a gene. This CDR3 spans 13 amino acids. CDR3 residues: CASSLGGAGEQYF. CDR3 coding DNA: TGTGCCAGCAGCCTCGGGGGGGCCGGCGAGCAGTACTTC.

The J gene is TRBJ2-7, the V gene TRBV6-5, with TRBD1 matching 9 bases. The CDR3 extends over 14 amino acids. V lost 5 bases and J lost 3; bases outside the gene matches: 5. Germline V gene lookup returns CDR1 MNHEY and CDR2 SVGAGI. CDR3 DNA: TGTGCCAGCAGTCCCCCGGGACAGGGCTACGAGCAGTACTTC. Protein product: CASSPPGQGYEQYF.

This chain connects TRBV5-6 to TRBJ2-7; tentative D call: TRBD2 (5 bases). V lost 4 bases and J 2 bases, leaving 16 bases between the germline ends. The germline V gene has CDR1 SGHDT and CDR2 YYEEEE. The CDR3 is 15 residues long. The DNA of the CDR3 is TGTGCCAGCAGCCCCCGCCGGAGGAACACCTACGAGCAGTACTTC. Encoded protein: CASSPRRRNTYEQYF.

This rearrangement joins TRBV6-1 to TRBJ1-2; tentatively, D is TRBD1 (5 bases). The CDR3 runs to 14 residues. Trimming pared 1 base from V and 4 bases from J, leaving 10 bases between. The germline gives CDR1 MNHNS, CDR2 SASEGT. CDR3 DNA sequence: TGTGCCAGCAGTGAAGACAGGACCGTCTATGGCTACACCTTC. Its translation is CASSEDRTVYGYTF.

This chain uses TRBV5-4 with TRBJ2-5; 10 bases are a match to TRBD1. The CDR3 covers 14 residues. Germline V gene sequence: CDR1 SGHNT, CDR2 YYREEE (reference sequence). The J segment lost 4 bases and the V segment lost 4 bases, leaving 4 bases of the junction unmatched. The CDR3 DNA is TGTGCCAGCAGCACAGACAGGGGGCGAGAGACCCAGTACTTC. Translation gives CASSTDRGRETQYF. Drawing the rest from reference TRBV5-4 and TRBJ2-5, the complete variable domain is ETGVTQSPTHLIKTRGQQVTLRCSSQSGHNTVSWYQQALGQGPQFIFQYYREEENGRGNFPPRFSGLQFPNYSSELNVNALELDDSALYLCASSTDRGRETQYFGPGTRLLVL.

This chain links TRBV5-1 with TRBJ2-7; D is possibly TRBD1 (6 bases). Trimming pared 5 bases from V and 2 bases from J, leaving 17 bases between. CDR1 SGHRS and CDR2 YFSETQ come from the germline V gene. This CDR3 comprises 15 residues. CDR3 in DNA: TGCGCCAGCAGTCCCGCCCTGGGGGCCGCCTACGAGCAGTACTTC. The encoded protein is CASSPALGAAYEQYF.

This clone showed up just once. The V gene is TRBV4-1, the J gene TRBJ2-7; tentatively, D is TRBD1 (6 bases). Germline V gives CDR1 MGHRA, CDR2 YSYEKL. The CDR3 sequence is 13 residues long. V was shortened by 4 bases and J by 3 bases, with 10 bases between the two germline ends. The CDR3 DNA follows: TGCGCCAGCAGCCGACAGGCCCTCTACGAGCAGTACTTC. This sequence encodes CASSRQALYEQYF.

CDR3 protein: CASSLLGQGDNSPLHF. In nucleotides, the CDR3 is TGCGCCAGCAGCCTTCTTGGACAGGGGGATAATTCACCCCTCCACTTT. The chain links TRBV5-1 to TRBJ1-6, with 10 bases identical to TRBD1. The V gene end was trimmed by 4 bases and the J gene end by 5 bases; junction bases not matched to a gene: 6. The CDR3 has 16 amino acids. CDR1 is SGHRS and CDR2 is YFSETQ in the germline V gene.